Listed below are T cell receptor beta chains from one sample, sequenced in a study of response to subunit inactivated influenza vaccine. One entry per CDR3 protein, called by TCRdb with MiXCR from the RT-PCR reads. The data hold 500,000 to 600,000 distinct CDR3 sequences, with over 10% observed a single time. The starting material was PBMCs from blood, obtained 40 to 50 days after vaccination. The receptors were gathered from a man aged 45 to 65 who received an inactivated influenza vaccine. CDR3s leave out the opening cysteine and the closing phenylalanine or tryptophan.

cdr3_length: 13
v_call: TRBV6-5
j_call: TRBJ2-7
cdr3_aa: ASSYSPSGTVRQY

cdr3_length: 12
v_call: TRBV28
j_call: TRBJ2-1
cdr3_aa: ASSFWERAGEQF

cdr3_length: 13
v_call: TRBV7-3
j_call: TRBJ2-1
cdr3_aa: ASSFGGRGSNEQF

cdr3_length: 11
v_call: TRBV6-1
j_call: TRBJ1-1
cdr3_aa: ATYSGGWTEAF

cdr3_length: 11
v_call: TRBV29-1
j_call: TRBJ2-5
cdr3_aa: SVVRTVQETQY

cdr3_length: 14
v_call: TRBV7-9
j_call: TRBJ2-5
cdr3_aa: ASSERTGGTRETQY

cdr3_length: 10
v_call: TRBV29-1
j_call: TRBJ1-2
cdr3_aa: SVEYQDYGYT

cdr3_length: 17
v_call: TRBV2
j_call: TRBJ2-1
cdr3_aa: ACCSASGVRHGVYNEQF

cdr3_length: 13
v_call: TRBV20-1
j_call: TRBJ2-1
cdr3_aa: SARSVTSGNNEQF

cdr3_length: 11
v_call: TRBV29-1
j_call: TRBJ2-1
cdr3_aa: SGRLAGYNEQF

cdr3_length: 12
v_call: TRBV7-8
j_call: TRBJ2-7
cdr3_aa: ASSLWGGPHEQY

cdr3_length: 13
v_call: TRBV7-2
j_call: TRBJ2-6
cdr3_aa: ASSATGSGANVLT

cdr3_length: 12
v_call: TRBV3-1
j_call: TRBJ2-3
cdr3_aa: ASSLMGQGDTQS

cdr3_length: 13
v_call: TRBV29-1
j_call: TRBJ2-6
cdr3_aa: SVAGGGFGANVLT

cdr3_length: 12
v_call: TRBV5-1
j_call: TRBJ2-7
cdr3_aa: ASSWTGIGNEQY

cdr3_length: 12
v_call: TRBV20-1
j_call: TRBJ1-2
cdr3_aa: SARVSGKEYGYT

cdr3_length: 15
v_call: TRBV6-5
j_call: TRBJ1-6
cdr3_aa: ASSYRPGQGYNSPLH

cdr3_length: 14
v_call: TRBV4-1
j_call: TRBJ2-3
cdr3_aa: ASSQVGGAGTDTQY

cdr3_length: 15
v_call: TRBV3-1
j_call: TRBJ1-1
cdr3_aa: ASSQDRTGGGYTEAF

cdr3_length: 13
v_call: TRBV12-3/TRBV12-4
j_call: TRBJ2-1
cdr3_aa: ATLGQGVFYNEQF

cdr3_length: 11
v_call: TRBV10-3
j_call: TRBJ1-3
cdr3_aa: AISEQFRNTIY

cdr3_length: 14
v_call: TRBV9
j_call: TRBJ2-6
cdr3_aa: ASSARSRSGANVLT

cdr3_length: 10
v_call: TRBV29-1
j_call: TRBJ2-1
cdr3_aa: SVEFSGEEQF

cdr3_length: 14
v_call: TRBV19
j_call: TRBJ2-6
cdr3_aa: ASSILASSGANVLT

cdr3_length: 13
v_call: TRBV6-5
j_call: TRBJ2-7
cdr3_aa: ASSYIGTDVGEQY

cdr3_length: 14
v_call: TRBV11-2
j_call: TRBJ2-3
cdr3_aa: ASSPLPGQGADTQY

cdr3_length: 12
v_call: TRBV5-1
j_call: TRBJ1-1
cdr3_aa: ASSLARGNTEAF

cdr3_length: 14
v_call: TRBV11-2
j_call: TRBJ2-2
cdr3_aa: ASSSDRGRNTGELF

cdr3_length: 12
v_call: TRBV20-1
j_call: TRBJ1-1
cdr3_aa: SARDRDGNTEAF

cdr3_length: 11
v_call: TRBV29-1
j_call: TRBJ2-5
cdr3_aa: SVEVTGGETQY

cdr3_length: 12
v_call: TRBV7-9
j_call: TRBJ2-2
cdr3_aa: ASPPGPNTGELF

cdr3_length: 11
v_call: TRBV12-3/TRBV12-4
j_call: TRBJ2-7
cdr3_aa: ASCLAGGSEQY

cdr3_length: 10
v_call: TRBV28
j_call: TRBJ2-7
cdr3_aa: ASSFHSGEQY

cdr3_length: 13
v_call: TRBV18
j_call: TRBJ2-2
cdr3_aa: ASSPPNGNTGELF

cdr3_length: 11
v_call: TRBV6-2/TRBV6-3
j_call: TRBJ2-1
cdr3_aa: ASSVHRDNEQF

cdr3_length: 11
v_call: TRBV5-1
j_call: TRBJ2-3
cdr3_aa: ASSLVLGSAQY

cdr3_length: 13
v_call: TRBV6-1
j_call: TRBJ2-7
cdr3_aa: ASSKERDTIYEQY

cdr3_length: 11
v_call: TRBV5-1
j_call: TRBJ2-7
cdr3_aa: ASSLGQPFEQY

cdr3_length: 13
v_call: TRBV4-3
j_call: TRBJ2-2
cdr3_aa: ASSQEHRGTGELF

cdr3_length: 14
v_call: TRBV4-3
j_call: TRBJ1-2
cdr3_aa: ASSQRGTGGNYGYT

cdr3_length: 12
v_call: TRBV4-3
j_call: TRBJ2-7
cdr3_aa: ASSQETGSNEQY